The next 11 T cell receptor beta chains were all read from a single sample in a study of blood T cell repertoires in COVID-19. TCRdb's copy holds only in-frame clones and misses some; the assay was immunoSEQ multiplex PCR. The profile shows about 140,000 clones, about 76% of them singletons. Sequenced input: peripheral blood. The receptors were sampled from a woman in her sixties with active or convalescent COVID-19.

V is TRBV6-5 and J is TRBJ2-1, with D possibly TRBD1 on 6 matching bases. The CDR3 length is 14 residues. Per the germline V gene, CDR1 is MNHEY and CDR2 is SVGAGI. V was trimmed by 7 bases and J by 3 bases, leaving 13 bases between them. The CDR3 loop is CASNSGDLYNEQFF. The CDR3 nucleotides read TGTGCCAGCAACTCAGGGGATCTCTACAATGAGCAGTTCTTC.

This clone was seen a few times. The chain uses TRBV4-1 and TRBJ1-5, with D unresolved. Germline V gives CDR1 MGHRA, CDR2 YSYEKL. CDR3 length equals 15 residues. Deletions cut 3 bases from V and 2 bases from J, with 11 bases between. This CDR3 is CASSQYESGNQPQHF. CDR3 bases: TGCGCCAGCAGCCAGTACGAGTCCGGCAATCAGCCCCAGCATTTT.

V gene TRBV5-6 combines with J gene TRBJ2-1, with D possibly matching TRBD1 (5 bases). The germline V gene has CDR1 SGHDT and CDR2 YYEEEE. V lost 4 bases and J 8 bases, leaving 16 bases between the germline ends. This CDR3 has 14 residues. CDR3: CASSVEPGRDEQFF. CDR3 DNA sequence: TGTGCCAGCAGCGTCGAACCAGGGCGCGATGAGCAGTTCTTC.

The rearrangement joins TRBV18 to TRBJ2-3; 9 bases align to TRBD1. The V gene's germline CDR1 is KGHSH and CDR2 LQKENI. This CDR3 spans 16 amino acids. With V trimmed by 5 bases and J by 1 base, 7 bases remained unmatched. CDR3 sequence reads: CASSSGWTGGTDTQYF. The DNA for the CDR3 is TGTGCCAGCTCATCGGGTTGGACAGGGGGCACAGATACGCAGTATTTT.

J is TRBJ1-4 and V is TRBV18; D gene ambiguous. This CDR3 contains 14 residues. Deletions cut 2 bases from V and 1 base from J, with 5 bases between. Germline loops: CDR1 KGHSH, CDR2 LQKENI. CDR3 DNA sequence: TGTGCCAGCTCACCAGGCAGAACTAATGAAAAACTGTTTTTT. Translation gives CASSPGRTNEKLFF.

The chain carries TRBV25-1 and TRBJ2-5, with D perhaps matching TRBD1 (6 bases). The ends were cut back, 3 bases at V and 4 bases at J, with 15 bases in the middle. The CDR3 length is 15 residues. Germline V gene data show CDR1 as MGHDK and CDR2 as SYGVNS. The CDR3 coding sequence is TGTGCCAGCAGTGATGTCAGGGGACCTAGAGAGACCCAGTACTTC. Its protein product is CASSDVRGPRETQYF.

The chain has TRBV18 and TRBJ2-7, with 9 nucleotides matching TRBD2. The CDR3 loop spans 15 amino acids. Per germline, CDR1 KGHSH and CDR2 LQKENI. J was trimmed by 3 bases and V by 2 bases; bases with no gene match: 5. DNA for the CDR3: TGTGCCAGCTCACCAGCTAGCGGGACCCTCTACGAGCAGTACTTC. It yields the protein CASSPASGTLYEQYF.

This chain connects TRBV7-9 to TRBJ2-2, with D possibly matching TRBD1 (6 bases). This CDR3 is 15 amino acids long. V gave up 5 bases and J gave up 2 bases, with 12 bases separating them. Germline loops: CDR1 SEHNR, CDR2 FQNEAQ (reference sequence). CDR3 sequence: CASSHRTANTGELFF. The CDR3 DNA follows: TGTGCCAGCAGCCACCGGACAGCAAACACCGGGGAGCTGTTTTTT.

This clone was recorded a few times. This rearrangement joins TRBV15 to TRBJ2-7; 9 bases map to TRBD2. This CDR3 region has 16 residues. The germline CDR1 and CDR2 sequences are LNHNV and YYDKDF (reference sequence). V was pared by 0 bases and J by 5 bases, with 8 bases of the junction left unmatched. The CDR3 protein is CATSRDLASGTDEQYF. Here the CDR3 DNA reads TGTGCCACCAGCAGAGATTTGGCTAGCGGGACAGACGAGCAGTACTTC.

V is TRBV28 and J is TRBJ1-1; possible D gene TRBD1, 5 bases. The CDR3 extends over 13 amino acids. V lost 7 bases to trimming and J lost 5 bases, with 14 bases between them. Germline V gene lookup returns CDR1 MDHEN and CDR2 SYDVKM. CDR3 DNA: TGTGCCAGCAACCCAGGGCCGGTGACTGAAGCTTTCTTT. It codes for CASNPGPVTEAFF.

V is TRBV5-1 and J is TRBJ2-1; tentatively, D is TRBD2 (6 bases). The CDR3 length is 14 residues. Trimming removed 4 bases from V and 8 bases from J, with 16 bases in between. The germline V gene encodes CDR1 SGHRS and CDR2 YFSETQ. CDR3 DNA: TGCGCCAGCAGCCGTCGGCGGGGCGGGGATGAGCAGTTCTTC. The encoded protein is CASSRRRGGDEQFF.